The T cell receptor beta chain described here comes from a study of shared clonotypes between healthy human individuals. Study-wide results and limits: Lower generation probabilities were found for non-shared clonotypes than for those shared by all four donors. A few donors held approximately 4.5% of naive CD4 clonotypes in common. Compared with memory subsets, naive subsets generally had larger estimated richness.

Generated by immunoSEQ multiplex PCR, the TCRdb table keeps only in-frame clones and is missing some. Here the sample spans some 1,900,000 clones, roughly 94% being singletons. In the naive CD8 group, cells lacked CD45RO and were positively selected for CCR7, so terminally differentiated effector memory CD45RA+ cells were left out. As for this clone: The antigen is not known.

The receptor was isolated from a man between 18 and 35 years old in good health. The source material was naive CD8+ T cells sorted from blood.

The DNA of the CDR3 is TGTGCCAGCAGCTTGTCTTCGTTTGTCGACGCCATCGAAAATTACAATGAGCAGTTCTTC. Encoded protein: CASSLSSFVDAIENYNEQFF. This chain uses TRBV5-4 with TRBJ2-1; D gene ambiguous. Germline CDR1 SGHNT, CDR2 YYREEE (reference sequence). The CDR3 runs 20 residues. The V and J ends lost 1 base and 4 bases respectively, with 27 bases between them.